Presented here are 30 T cell receptor beta chains from one specimen sequenced in a study of blood T cells in healthy people across ages. With a J-beta primer mix and a sample-barcoded 5' primer, a second PCR ran about 7 to 12 cycles. MiXCR, applied by TCRdb to the 5' RACE reads, yields one record per CDR3 protein. Among fewer than 800,000 distinct CDR3 sequences listed, around 25% were seen once. These data were also reused for a study on T cells of mothers and their children.

The sample was blood. Source of these receptors: a boy younger than 18 in good health.

This clonotype was counted many times. The chain uses TRBV29-1 and TRBJ2-7, with D uncertain. In germline, CDR1 is SQVTM, CDR2 ANQGSEA. V was shortened by 4 bases and J by 3 bases, with 25 bases between the two germline ends. The CDR3 spans 17 residues. The CDR3 DNA sequence: TGCAGCGTTGCCCAATGGAATTACAGAGAGGACCACTACGAGCAGTACTTC. Amino acids: CSVAQWNYREDHYEQYF.

The chain couples TRBV7-2 to TRBJ1-5; TRBD1 might be the D (5 bases). The germline gives CDR1 SGHTA, CDR2 FQGNSA. V lost 5 bases and J 7 bases, leaving 18 bases between the germline ends. The CDR3 totals 15 residues. In nucleotides, the CDR3 is TGTGCCAGCAGCGGGGCAGTTGGGGAGCACCAGCCCCAGCATTTT. This encodes CASSGAVGEHQPQHF. The whole variable domain, filled in from reference TRBV7-2 and TRBJ1-5, reads GAGVSQSPSNKVTEKGKDVELRCDPISGHTALYWYRQSLGQGLEFLIYFQGNSAPDKSGLPSDRFSAERTGGSVSTLTIQRTQQEDSAVYLCASSGAVGEHQPQHFGDGTRLSIL.

This clonotype was seen a few times. This chain uses TRBV6-5 with TRBJ2-6; D unresolved. CDR1 is MNHEY, CDR2 SVGAGI, per germline. V was cut by 6 bases and J by 0 bases, with 9 bases left in between. The CDR3 has 15 amino acids. The CDR3 loop reads CASRRLLSGANVLTF. CDR3 coding DNA: TGTGCCAGCAGGCGACTGCTCTCTGGGGCCAACGTCCTGACTTTC.

The chain links TRBV6-5 to TRBJ2-7; TRBD1 might be the D (6 bases). This CDR3 has 15 amino acids. Germline CDR1 is MNHEY and CDR2 is SVGAGI. V was pared by 3 bases and J by 2 bases, with 14 bases between. DNA for the CDR3: TGTGCCAGCAGTTATTATGACAGGTCCACCTACGAGCAGTACTTC. This gives the protein CASSYYDRSTYEQYF.

This chain joins TRBV7-2 and TRBJ2-2; no clear D gene. The CDR3 extends over 15 amino acids. Trimming pared 1 base from V and 4 bases from J, leaving 10 bases between. Germline V gene lookup returns CDR1 SGHTA and CDR2 FQGNSA. The CDR3: CASSLVKGGTGELFF. The CDR3 bases are TGTGCCAGCAGCTTAGTTAAGGGTGGCACCGGGGAGCTGTTTTTT.

The chain is built from TRBV7-9 and TRBJ2-5, with D perhaps matching TRBD2 (7 bases). CDR1 is SEHNR, CDR2 FQNEAQ, per germline (reference sequence). The CDR3 runs 15 residues. V was shortened by 5 bases and J by 5 bases, with 18 bases between the two germline ends. The CDR3 region is CASSIPSGGRETQYF. In DNA form, the CDR3 reads TGTGCCAGCAGCATTCCGTCGGGGGGCCGGGAGACCCAGTACTTC. Together with reference TRBV7-9 and TRBJ2-5, the CDR3 gives the full variable domain: DTGVSQNPRHKITKRGQNVTFRCDPISEHNRLYWYRQTLGQGPEFLTYFQNEAQLEKSRLLSDRFSAERPKGSFSTLEIQRTEQGDSAMYLCASSIPSGGRETQYFGPGTRLLVL.

This clonotype was picked up a small number of times. This rearrangement joins TRBV11-3 to TRBJ1-4; perhaps TRBD1 as D (5 bases). This CDR3 region has 15 residues. V gave up 5 bases and J gave up 5 bases, with 15 bases separating them. Germline V gene lookup returns CDR1 SGHNT and CDR2 YENEEA. CDR3 sequence: CASSGRGTLNEKLFF. The CDR3 DNA follows: TGTGCCAGCAGCGGTCGGGGCACCTTGAATGAAAAACTGTTTTTT.

V and J are TRBV20-1 and TRBJ2-5; 8 nucleotides agree with TRBD1. After removal of 6 bases from V and 0 bases from J, the junction contained 3 bases not matched to a gene. Germline V gene lookup returns CDR1 DFQATT and CDR2 SNEGSKA (reference sequence). This CDR3 comprises 13 residues. The CDR3 bases are TGCAGTGCCCTGGACAGGGACCAAGAGACCCAGTACTTC. Its translation: CSALDRDQETQYF.

This clonotype was recorded many times. This sequence joins TRBV27 and TRBJ2-3; D not certain. CDR3 size: 13 residues. V was shortened by 2 bases and J by 3 bases, with 6 bases between the two germline ends. Germline V gives CDR1 MNHEY, CDR2 SMNVEV (reference sequence). CDR3 bases: TGTGCCAGCAGTTTAGGGGTAACAGATACGCAGTATTTT. As protein: CASSLGVTDTQYF.

The V and J genes are TRBV29-1 and TRBJ2-3, with D hard to call. The V gene lost 3 bases and the J gene lost 1 base, with 11 bases spanning the gap. Looked up from germline, CDR1 is SQVTM and CDR2 is ANQGSEA. The CDR3 has 14 amino acids. CDR3: CSVEGPDGTDTQYF. DNA for the CDR3: TGCAGCGTTGAGGGTCCCGACGGCACAGATACGCAGTATTTT.

Only a few counts were recorded for this clonotype. The V gene is TRBV28, the J gene TRBJ1-6; D not resolved. This CDR3 has 15 amino acids. Germline loops: CDR1 MDHEN, CDR2 SYDVKM. Trimming removed 2 bases at V and 8 bases at J, with 13 bases between. CDR3 protein: CASSLGGRVDSPLHF. CDR3 DNA: TGTGCCAGCAGTTTAGGTGGCAGAGTTGATTCACCCCTCCACTTT. The full variable domain, with the rest looked up from reference TRBV28 and TRBJ1-6, is DVKVTQSSRYLVKRTGEKVFLECVQDMDHENMFWYRQDPGLGLRLIYFSYDVKMKEKGDIPEGYSVSREKKERFSLILESASTNQTSMYLCASSLGGRVDSPLHFGNGTRLTVT.

This chain uses TRBV7-2 with TRBJ2-5, with D perhaps given as TRBD1 or TRBD2 (6 bases each). The CDR3 spans 16 residues. Looked up from germline, CDR1 is SGHTA and CDR2 is FQGNSA. V lost 0 bases and J lost 4, with 15 bases in between. CDR3 in amino acids: CASSLAGLGGGETQYF. The CDR3 DNA reads TGTGCCAGCAGCTTAGCGGGGCTCGGAGGGGGAGAGACCCAGTACTTC.

Only a few counts were recorded for this clonotype. V gene TRBV5-4 combines with J gene TRBJ1-1; weak D call: TRBD1 (5 bases). Germline loops: CDR1 SGHNT, CDR2 YYREEE (reference sequence). Trimming left V 0 bases short and J 0 bases short, with 9 bases between. The CDR3 is made up of 15 amino acids. The CDR3 protein is CASSLDRGLNTEAFF. DNA for the CDR3: TGTGCCAGCAGCTTGGATCGGGGCCTGAACACTGAAGCTTTCTTT.

The CDR3 DNA sequence: TGCAGCGTTGTAGGGGGCTGGGGTGGCTACACCTTC. It codes for CSVVGGWGGYTF. The rearrangement joins TRBV29-1 to TRBJ1-2; 7 bases line up with TRBD1. Germline-derived CDR1 and CDR2 are SQVTM and ANQGSEA. The CDR3 is 12 amino acids. J gave up 7 bases and V 4 bases, and 6 bases lay outside the gene matches.

The chain links TRBV28 to TRBJ2-5, with D unresolved. CDR3 length: 16 residues. The ends were cut back, 1 base at V and 2 bases at J, with 14 bases in the middle. Germline assignment: CDR1 MDHEN and CDR2 SYDVKM. The CDR3 region has the DNA TGTGCCAGCAGTTTATCCCCGCACCCAAGACAAGAGACCCAGTACTTC. Translating gives CASSLSPHPRQETQYF.

Regarding this clonotype: One end of the junction varies from germline; a read error may be responsible. The gene calls are TRBV12-3 or TRBV12-4 and TRBJ1-5; the D is unclear. The CDR3 spans 12 residues. CDR3 bases: TGTGCCGGCAGTTTAGGCCCGCCACCCCAGCATTTT. This translates into CAGSLGPPPQHF.

V and J are TRBV20-1 and TRBJ2-7; 11 bases are a match to TRBD2. The CDR3 sequence is 14 residues long. The germline gives CDR1 DFQATT, CDR2 SNEGSKA (reference sequence). V trimming: 2 bases; J trimming: 6 bases; junction bases outside the gene matches: 6. CDR3 amino acids: CSARKLAGVGEQYF. The CDR3 DNA sequence: TGCAGTGCTAGAAAACTAGCGGGAGTTGGCGAGCAGTACTTC.

Here the CDR3 DNA reads TGTGCCAGCAGTTCGACAGGGGGCAAGTCACCCCTCCACTTT. Protein sequence: CASSSTGGKSPLHF. The chain recombines TRBV12-3 or TRBV12-4 with TRBJ1-6; 10 bases are a match to TRBD1. CDR3 length: 14 amino acids. V lost 4 bases to trimming and J lost 10 bases; unmatched junction nucleotides: 4.

This clonotype was counted a few times. This chain joins TRBV29-1 and TRBJ2-3; 7 bases fit TRBD2. The CDR3 is made up of 13 amino acids. J lost 3 bases, V lost 5 bases, and 5 bases had no gene match. Germline CDR1 and CDR2: SQVTM and ANQGSEA. CDR3 amino acids: CSVQLALTDTQYF. The CDR3 DNA reads as TGCAGCGTTCAACTAGCGCTAACAGATACGCAGTATTTT.

This clonotype was seen only a few times. This sequence joins TRBV5-5 and TRBJ2-7; D possibly corresponds to TRBD1 (5 bases). The CDR3 runs to 19 residues. In germline, CDR1 is SGHKS, CDR2 YYEKEE (reference sequence). The V end lost 4 bases, the J end lost 3 bases, and 29 bases lay between the germline ends. The CDR3 DNA is TGTGCCAGCAGCGTAGGGCCACAGGCCAATACCGGCACTCACTACGAGCAGTACTTC. Amino acid sequence: CASSVGPQANTGTHYEQYF.

Worth noting for this clonotype: Sequence at one end of the junction differs from germline and may be a read error. This rearrangement joins TRBV6-6 to TRBJ1-1; a weak D match, TRBD1 (6 bases). The germline V gene encodes CDR1 MNHNY and CDR2 SVGAGI (reference sequence). This CDR3 comprises 14 residues. The CDR3 DNA follows: TGTGCCGGCAGTTACTCGAGGGGGGGAACTGAAGCTTTCTTT. This codes for CAGSYSRGGTEAFF.

V usage is TRBV9 and J usage is TRBJ1-2, with 7 bases identical to TRBD1. V shed 2 bases and J 4 bases; nucleotides not matched to a gene: 11. Germline V gives CDR1 SGDLS, CDR2 YYNGEE. The CDR3 totals 16 residues. The CDR3 DNA is TGTGCCAGCAGCGTCACAGGGACAGCGGGACTCTATGGCTACACCTTC. Translating gives CASSVTGTAGLYGYTF.

Remarks on this clonotype: A junction boundary mismatches the germline segment, possibly from a read error. The chain couples TRBV15 to TRBJ2-7, with 11 nucleotides matching TRBD2. The CDR3 is 17 residues long. Looked up from germline, CDR1 is LNHNV and CDR2 is YYDKDF (reference sequence). The CDR3 coding sequence is TGTGCCACCAGCAGAGATCTTGGGCTAGCGGGAGGTGGCGAGCAGCACTTC. Its protein product is CATSRDLGLAGGGEQHF.

This clonotype has just a few counts. The CDR3 coding sequence is TGCAGCGTTGAGGTAGCGGGACAGGTGGACGAAAAACTGTTTTTT. Residues: CSVEVAGQVDEKLFF. The chain joins TRBV29-1 to TRBJ1-4; the match to TRBD1 covers 8 bases. This CDR3 comprises 15 residues. CDR1 is SQVTM and CDR2 is ANQGSEA in the germline V gene. The J segment lost 8 bases and the V segment lost 3 bases, leaving 11 bases of the junction unmatched.

Many counts were recorded for this clonotype. This chain joins TRBV4-1 and TRBJ2-1; 9 positions match TRBD1. Germline V gene data show CDR1 as MGHRA and CDR2 as YSYEKL. The CDR3 loop spans 15 amino acids. The trim removed 3 bases at V and 8 bases at J, leaving 8 bases unmatched. Written as DNA, the CDR3 is TGCGCCAGCAGCCATCCCGGACAGGGGAGGTATGAGCAGTTCTTC. It encodes CASSHPGQGRYEQFF.

The chain employs TRBV5-1 and TRBJ2-7; D is perhaps TRBD2 (5 bases). The CDR3 has 13 residues. Germline CDR1 SGHRS, CDR2 YFSETQ. The V end lost 2 bases, the J end lost 3 bases, and 9 bases lay between the germline ends. CDR3 sequence: CASSFGLDYEQYF. The CDR3 DNA reads as TGCGCCAGCAGCTTTGGACTCGACTACGAGCAGTACTTC.

This clonotype turned up a few times. V gene TRBV3-1 combines with J gene TRBJ1-2; D unresolved. Per germline, CDR1 LGHDT and CDR2 YNNKEL (reference sequence). V was cut by 0 bases and J by 4 bases, with 12 bases left in between. The CDR3 is made up of 15 amino acids. The CDR3 nucleotides read TGTGCCAGCAGCCAAGATCGAGGGCTATTCTATGGCTACACCTTC. It encodes CASSQDRGLFYGYTF. Filled out from reference TRBV3-1 and TRBJ1-2, the complete variable domain reads DTAVSQTPKYLVTQMGNDKSIKCEQNLGHDTMYWYKQDSKKFLKIMFSYNNKELIINETVPNRFSPKSPDKAHLNLHINSLELGDSAVYFCASSQDRGLFYGYTFGSGTRLTVV.

The CDR3 spells CASSPGGTGGMNTEAFF. CDR3 bases: TGTGCCAGCAGCCCGGGAGGGACAGGGGGTATGAACACTGAAGCTTTCTTT. The genes are TRBV6-1 and TRBJ1-1, with 11 bases that match TRBD1. This CDR3 has 17 residues. J gave up 0 bases and V 6 bases, and 9 bases lay outside the gene matches. Germline V gene sequence: CDR1 MNHNS, CDR2 SASEGT.

This clonotype has just a few counts. The V call is TRBV3-1, the J call TRBJ2-7; D remains ambiguous. The CDR3 is made up of 13 amino acids. The germline V gene encodes CDR1 LGHDT and CDR2 YNNKEL (reference sequence). Trimming removed 8 bases at V and 0 bases at J, with 11 bases between. The CDR3 sequence: CASRAPSSYEQYF. CDR3 DNA sequence: TGTGCCAGCCGGGCCCCAAGCTCCTACGAGCAGTACTTC.

This clonotype has more than one count but fewer than ten. The junction and the germline gene differ at one end; a read error may be behind it. The V and J genes are TRBV10-3 and TRBJ1-5; no clear D gene. This CDR3 has 14 amino acids. Germline V gene lookup returns CDR1 ENHRY and CDR2 SYGVKD. The CDR3: CATQNINSNQPQHF. In DNA, the CDR3 is TGTGCCACCCAGAATATCAACTCCAATCAGCCCCAGCACTTT.